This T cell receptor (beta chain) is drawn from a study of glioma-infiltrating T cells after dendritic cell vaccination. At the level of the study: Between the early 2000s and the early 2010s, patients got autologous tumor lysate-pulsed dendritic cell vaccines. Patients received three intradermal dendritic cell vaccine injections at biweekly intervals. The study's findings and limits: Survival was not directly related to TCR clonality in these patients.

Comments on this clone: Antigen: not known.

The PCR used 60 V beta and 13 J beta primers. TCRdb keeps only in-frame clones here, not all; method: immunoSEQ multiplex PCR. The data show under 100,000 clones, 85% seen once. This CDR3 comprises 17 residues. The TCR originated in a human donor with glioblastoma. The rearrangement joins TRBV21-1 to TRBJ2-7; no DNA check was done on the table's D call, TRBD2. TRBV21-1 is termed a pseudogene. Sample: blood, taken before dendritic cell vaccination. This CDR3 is CASSKVGKREVPYEQYF. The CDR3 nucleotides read TGTGCCAGCAGCAAAGTGGGGAAGCGGGAGGTCCCCTACGAGCAGTACTTC.